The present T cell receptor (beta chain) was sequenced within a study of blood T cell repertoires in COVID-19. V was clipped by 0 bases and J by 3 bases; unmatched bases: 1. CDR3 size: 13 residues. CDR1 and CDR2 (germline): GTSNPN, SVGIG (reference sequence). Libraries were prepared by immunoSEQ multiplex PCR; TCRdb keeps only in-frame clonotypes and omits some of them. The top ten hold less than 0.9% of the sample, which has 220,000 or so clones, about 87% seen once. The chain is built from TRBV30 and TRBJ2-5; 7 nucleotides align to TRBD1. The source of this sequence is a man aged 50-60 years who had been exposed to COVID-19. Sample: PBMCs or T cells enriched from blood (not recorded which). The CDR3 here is CAWSVGQKETQYF. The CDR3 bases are TGTGCCTGGAGTGTGGGACAGAAAGAGACCCAGTACTTC.